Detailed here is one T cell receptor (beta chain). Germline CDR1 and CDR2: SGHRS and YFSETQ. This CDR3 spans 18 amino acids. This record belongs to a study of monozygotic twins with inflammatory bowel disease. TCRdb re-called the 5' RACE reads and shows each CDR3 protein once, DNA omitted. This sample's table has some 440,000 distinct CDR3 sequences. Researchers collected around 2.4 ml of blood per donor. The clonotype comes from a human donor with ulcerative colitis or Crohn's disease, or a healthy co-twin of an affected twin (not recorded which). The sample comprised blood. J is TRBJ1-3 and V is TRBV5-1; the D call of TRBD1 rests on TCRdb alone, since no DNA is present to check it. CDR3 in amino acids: CASSLGGSTAGSGNTIYF. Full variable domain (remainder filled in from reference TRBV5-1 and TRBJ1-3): KAGVTQTPRYLIKTRGQQVTLSCSPISGHRSVSWYQQTPGQGLQFLFEYFSETQRNKGNFPGRFSGRQFSNSRSEMNVSTLELGDSALYLCASSLGGSTAGSGNTIYFGEGSWLTVV.